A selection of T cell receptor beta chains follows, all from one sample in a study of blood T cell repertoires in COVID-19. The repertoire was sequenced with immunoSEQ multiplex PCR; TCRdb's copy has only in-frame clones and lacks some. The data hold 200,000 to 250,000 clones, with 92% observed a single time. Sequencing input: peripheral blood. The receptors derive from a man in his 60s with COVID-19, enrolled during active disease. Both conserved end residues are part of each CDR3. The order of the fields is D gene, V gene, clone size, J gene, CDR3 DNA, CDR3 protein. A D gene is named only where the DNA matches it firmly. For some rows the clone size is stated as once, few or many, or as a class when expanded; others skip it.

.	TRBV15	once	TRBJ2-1	TGTGCCACTCGAGGAGACGGGCGAGGGGAGCAGTTCTTC	CATRGDGRGEQFF
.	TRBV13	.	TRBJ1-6	TGTGCCAGCAGCTTAGGGGGGAGGGGACTCGCCTATAATTCACCCCTCCACTTT	CASSLGGRGLAYNSPLHF
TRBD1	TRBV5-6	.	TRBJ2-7	TGTGCCAGCAGCTTATTTGGGACAGGGATGATCTGGGAGCAGTACTTC	CASSLFGTGMIWEQYF
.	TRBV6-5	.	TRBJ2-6	TGTGCCAGCAGTTACGAACGGGGCTCTGGGGCCAACGTCCTGACTTTC	CASSYERGSGANVLTF
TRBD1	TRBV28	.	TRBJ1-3	TGTGCCAGCACCCTCGGGACAGGTGGAAACACCATATATTTT	CASTLGTGGNTIYF
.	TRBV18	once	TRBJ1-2	TGTGCCAGCTCACCTTTTGATGTGCAGGGGTCGGGCTACACCTTC	CASSPFDVQGSGYTF
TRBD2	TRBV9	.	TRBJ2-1	TGTGCCAGCAGCCCCCGGACTAGCGGGAGGCACACCTACAATGAGCAGTTCTTC	CASSPRTSGRHTYNEQFF
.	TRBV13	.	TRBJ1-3	TGTGCCAGCAGGGGCTTTGGAAACACCATATATTTT	CASRGFGNTIYF
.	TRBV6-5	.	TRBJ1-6	TGTGCCAGCACCAAGGACCGGGGTTCGTCTTCACCCCTCCACTTT	CASTKDRGSSSPLHF
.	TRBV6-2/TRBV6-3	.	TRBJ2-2	TGTGCCAGCAGTTACGCGGCTTTGACCGGGGAGCTGTTTTTT	CASSYAALTGELFF
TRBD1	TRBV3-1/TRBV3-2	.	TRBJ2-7	TGTGCCAGCAGCCCCGCCGTTACAGGGGACCTGTACTACGAGCAGTACTTC	CASSPAVTGDLYYEQYF
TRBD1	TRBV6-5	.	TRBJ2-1	TGTGCCAGCAGTTACTTAGGACAGGTAGGCCATGAGCAGTTCTTC	CASSYLGQVGHEQFF
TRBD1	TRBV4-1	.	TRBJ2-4	TGCGCCAGCAGCCAAGGGACAGGGGGCTTAAACATTCAGTACTTC	CASSQGTGGLNIQYF
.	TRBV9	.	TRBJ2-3	TGTGCCAGCAGCGTAGCGAAGGGGATCACAGATACGCAGTATTTT	CASSVAKGITDTQYF
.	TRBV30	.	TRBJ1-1	TGTGCCTGGAGTGAATGGTGGCAGAACACTGAAGCTTTCTTT	CAWSEWWQNTEAFF
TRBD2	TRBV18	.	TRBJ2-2	TGTGCCAGCTCACCAGGACTAGCGGGAGTTACCGGGGAGCTGTTTTTT	CASSPGLAGVTGELFF
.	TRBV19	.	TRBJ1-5	TGTGCCAGTAGTATCGTCTATAGCAATCAGCCCCAGCATTTT	CASSIVYSNQPQHF
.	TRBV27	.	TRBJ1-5	TGTGCCAGCAGTTCCGCGGGAACGGCTAATCAGCCCCAGCATTTT	CASSSAGTANQPQHF
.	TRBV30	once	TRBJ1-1	TGTGCCTGGAATACCGGGATCGCAGGGGAAGGGCCTTTCTTT	CAWNTGIAGEGPFF
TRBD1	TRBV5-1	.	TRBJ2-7	TGCGCCAGCAGCCTGGCCCAGGGGGCTAAGTACGAGCAGTACTTC	CASSLAQGAKYEQYF
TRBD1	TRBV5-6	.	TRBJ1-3	TGTGCCAGCAGCTTCCTACAGGGGGCTGGAAACACCATATATTTT	CASSFLQGAGNTIYF
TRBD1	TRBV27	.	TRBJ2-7	TGTGCCAGCAGTCCGGACAGGGGGCGCTTCTACGAGCAGTACTTC	CASSPDRGRFYEQYF
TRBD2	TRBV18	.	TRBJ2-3	TGTGCCAGCTCACCACCAGAACGCGGGAGGACAGATACGCAGTATTTT	CASSPPERGRTDTQYF
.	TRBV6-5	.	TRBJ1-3	TGTGCCAGCAGTTCCCAGGGGAATAGGAGAAACACCATATATTTT	CASSSQGNRRNTIYF
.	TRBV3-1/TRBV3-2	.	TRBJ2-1	TGTGCCAGCAGCCCCCGGACAGCCTACAATGAGCAGTTCTTC	CASSPRTAYNEQFF
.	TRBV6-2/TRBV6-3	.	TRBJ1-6	TGTGCCAGCAGTCCCGGATGGGCGAATAATTCACCCCTCCACTTT	CASSPGWANNSPLHF
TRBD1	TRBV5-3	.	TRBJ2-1	TGTGCCAGAATCGGGGCTAGTCAGGGGGCCCCGCACTACAATGAGCAGTTCTTC	CARIGASQGAPHYNEQFF
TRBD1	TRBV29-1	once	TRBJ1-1	TGCAGCGCCTTACAGGGGGCGAACACTGAAGCTTTCTTT	CSALQGANTEAFF
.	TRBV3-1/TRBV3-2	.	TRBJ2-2	TGTGCCAGCCAGAGGGTACCCGGGGAGCTGTTTTTT	CASQRVPGELFF
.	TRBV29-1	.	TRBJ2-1	TGCAGCGTTGAAGTTTTGGCGGGCAATGAGCAGTTCTTC	CSVEVLAGNEQFF
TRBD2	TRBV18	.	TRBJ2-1	TGTGCCAGCTCACATACTAGCGGACTATACAATGAGCAGTTCTTC	CASSHTSGLYNEQFF
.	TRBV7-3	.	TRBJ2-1	TGTGCCAGCAGCCCTGACATCCCCCGAGTCGGGCAGTTCTTC	CASSPDIPRVGQFF
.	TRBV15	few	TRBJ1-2	TGTGCCACCAGCAGAGATCGGGCCAACCTCAGGGGTGACACCTTC	CATSRDRANLRGDTF
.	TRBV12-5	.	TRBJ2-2	TGTGCTAGTGCCCCGGACGGGGGGCCCGGGGAGCTGTTTTTT	CASAPDGGPGELFF
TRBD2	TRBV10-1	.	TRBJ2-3	TGCGCCAGCAGTGAGCCGAGGACTAGCGGTACAGATACGCAGTATTTT	CASSEPRTSGTDTQYF
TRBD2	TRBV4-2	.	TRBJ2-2	TGTGCCAGCAGCCAAGAGTCCCTAGCGGGGAACACCGGGGAGCTGTTTTTT	CASSQESLAGNTGELFF
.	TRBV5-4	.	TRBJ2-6	TGTGCCAGCAGCTTGGGGAGGGGGCCTGGTTCTGGGGCCAACGTCCTGACTTTC	CASSLGRGPGSGANVLTF
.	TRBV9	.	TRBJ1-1	TGTGCCAGCAGCGTAGGGAACAGGGTTAGTCGCACTGAAGCTTTCTTT	CASSVGNRVSRTEAFF
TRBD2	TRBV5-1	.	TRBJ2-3	TGCGCCAGCAGCTTGGGAAGCGGACTAGCGTGGGCCTCGGTGACGCAGTATTTT	CASSLGSGLAWASVTQYF
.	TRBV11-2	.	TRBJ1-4	TGTGCCAGCAGACTCGGGGTTGCAACTAATGAAAAACTGTTTTTT	CASRLGVATNEKLFF
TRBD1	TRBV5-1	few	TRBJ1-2	TGCGCCAGCAGCCTTACAGGGGACTATGGCTACACCTTC	CASSLTGDYGYTF
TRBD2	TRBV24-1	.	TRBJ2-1	TGTGCCACCAGTGATTTTCAGGCTAGCGGGAGCAATGAGCAGTTCTTC	CATSDFQASGSNEQFF
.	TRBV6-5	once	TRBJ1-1	TGTGCCAGCAGTATTGACAGGTCCCTGAACACTGAAGCTTTCTTT	CASSIDRSLNTEAFF
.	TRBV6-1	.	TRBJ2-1	TGTGCCAGCAGTGAAGCGGCTCGACAGGCCCGCTCCTACAATGAGCAGTTCTTC	CASSEAARQARSYNEQFF
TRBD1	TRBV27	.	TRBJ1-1	TGTGCCAGCAGTAACCTACAGGGGCTCCAGGGCACTGAAGCTTTCTTT	CASSNLQGLQGTEAFF
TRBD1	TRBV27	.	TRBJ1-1	TGTGCCAGCAGTTCTGGACAGGCGAGGCGGAGCACTGAAGCTTTCTTT	CASSSGQARRSTEAFF
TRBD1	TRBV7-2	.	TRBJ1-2	TGTGCCAGCAGCGGACGGACAGGGGGGGAATATGGCTACACCTTC	CASSGRTGGEYGYTF
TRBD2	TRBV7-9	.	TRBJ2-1	TGTGCCAGCAGCCCCCGGACTAGCTCCTACAATGAGCAGTTCTTC	CASSPRTSSYNEQFF
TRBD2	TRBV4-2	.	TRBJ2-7	TGTGCCAGCAGCCAGGCCGGGACTAGCGGATCCTACGAGCAGTACTTC	CASSQAGTSGSYEQYF
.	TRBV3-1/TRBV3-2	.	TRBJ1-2	TGTGCCAGCAGCCAAGTAGGTTCAGGGAACTATGGCTACACCTTC	CASSQVGSGNYGYTF
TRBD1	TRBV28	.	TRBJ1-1	TGTGCCAGCAGTAAACCGAGGACAGGGGGCACTGAAGCTTTCTTT	CASSKPRTGGTEAFF
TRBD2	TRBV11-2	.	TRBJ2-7	TGTGCCAGCAGCCCCCTAGCGGGAGGGCCCTACGAGCAGTACTTC	CASSPLAGGPYEQYF
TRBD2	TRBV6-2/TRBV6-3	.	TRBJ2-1	TGTGCCAGCAGTTCTAGCGGGAGCCATTCCTACAATGAGCAGTTCTTC	CASSSSGSHSYNEQFF
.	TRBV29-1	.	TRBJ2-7	TGCAGCGTCATCAAGGGGTCCTCCTACGAGCAGTACTTC	CSVIKGSSYEQYF
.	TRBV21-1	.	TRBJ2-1	TGTGCCAGCAGCAACATGGGGGCGCAGGATGAGCAGTTCTTC	CASSNMGAQDEQFF
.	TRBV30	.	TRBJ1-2	TGTGCCTGGAGGATACAGCAAGCTAACTATGGCTACACCTTC	CAWRIQQANYGYTF
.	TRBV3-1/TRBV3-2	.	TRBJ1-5	TGTGCCAGCAGCTACTCAGGGAATTTGGATCAGCCCCAGCATTTT	CASSYSGNLDQPQHF
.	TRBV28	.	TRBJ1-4	TGTGCCAGCAGTTTATCGGAGGACTTTAGTGAAAAACTGTTTTTT	CASSLSEDFSEKLFF
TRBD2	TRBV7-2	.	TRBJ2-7	TGTGCCAGCAGCTTAGCGAGAACTAGCGGGAGGAGCAACGAGCAGTACTTC	CASSLARTSGRSNEQYF